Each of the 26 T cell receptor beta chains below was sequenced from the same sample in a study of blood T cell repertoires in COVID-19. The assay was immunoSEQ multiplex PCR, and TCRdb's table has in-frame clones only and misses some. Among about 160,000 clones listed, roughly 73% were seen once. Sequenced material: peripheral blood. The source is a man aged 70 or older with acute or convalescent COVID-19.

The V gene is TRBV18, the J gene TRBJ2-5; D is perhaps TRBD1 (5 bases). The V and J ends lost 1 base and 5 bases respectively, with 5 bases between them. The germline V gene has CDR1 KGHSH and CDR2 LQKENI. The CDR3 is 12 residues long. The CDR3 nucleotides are TGTGCCAGCTCACCACAGGGGGAGACCCAGTACTTC. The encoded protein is CASSPQGETQYF. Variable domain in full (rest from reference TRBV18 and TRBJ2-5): NAGVMQNPRHLVRRRGQEARLRCSPMKGHSHVYWYRQLPEEGLKFMVYLQKENIIDESGMPKERFSAEFPKEGPSILRIQQVVRGDSAAYFCASSPQGETQYFGPGTRLLVL.

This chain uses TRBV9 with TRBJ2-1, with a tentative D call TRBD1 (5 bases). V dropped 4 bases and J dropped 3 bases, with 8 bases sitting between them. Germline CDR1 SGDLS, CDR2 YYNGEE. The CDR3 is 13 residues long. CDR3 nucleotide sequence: TGTGCCAGCAGCCAGGGATTCTACAATGAGCAGTTCTTC. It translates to CASSQGFYNEQFF.

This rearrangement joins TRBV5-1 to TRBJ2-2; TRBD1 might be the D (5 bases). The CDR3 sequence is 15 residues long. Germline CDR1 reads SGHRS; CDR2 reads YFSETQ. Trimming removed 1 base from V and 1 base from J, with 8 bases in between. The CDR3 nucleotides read TGCGCCAGCAGCTTGAGGCAGGGGAACACCGGGGAGCTGTTTTTT. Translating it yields CASSLRQGNTGELFF.

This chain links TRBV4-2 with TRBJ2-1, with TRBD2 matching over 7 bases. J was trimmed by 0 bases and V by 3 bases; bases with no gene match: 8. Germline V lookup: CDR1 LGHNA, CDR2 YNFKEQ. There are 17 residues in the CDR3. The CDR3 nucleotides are TGTGCCAGCAGCCACCCGGGGGTAGCGGGCTCCTACAATGAGCAGTTCTTC. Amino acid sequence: CASSHPGVAGSYNEQFF.

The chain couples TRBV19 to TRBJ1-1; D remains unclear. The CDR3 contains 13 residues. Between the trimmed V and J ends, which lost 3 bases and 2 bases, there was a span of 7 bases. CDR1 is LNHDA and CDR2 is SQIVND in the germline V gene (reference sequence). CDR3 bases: TGTGCCAGTAGTATTGACACCAACACTGAAGCTTTCTTT. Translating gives CASSIDTNTEAFF. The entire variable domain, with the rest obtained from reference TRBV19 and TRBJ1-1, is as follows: DGGITQSPKYLFRKEGQNVTLSCEQNLNHDAMYWYRQDPGQGLRLIYYSQIVNDFQKGDIAEGYSVSREKKESFPLTVTSAQKNPTAFYLCASSIDTNTEAFFGQGTRLTVV.

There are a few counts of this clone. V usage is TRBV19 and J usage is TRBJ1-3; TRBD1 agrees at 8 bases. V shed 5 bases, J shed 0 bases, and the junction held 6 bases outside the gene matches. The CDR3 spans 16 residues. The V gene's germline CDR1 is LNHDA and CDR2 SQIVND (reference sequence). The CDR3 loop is CASSLGQAISGNTIYF. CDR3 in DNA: TGTGCCAGTAGTCTGGGACAGGCTATCTCTGGAAACACCATATATTTT.

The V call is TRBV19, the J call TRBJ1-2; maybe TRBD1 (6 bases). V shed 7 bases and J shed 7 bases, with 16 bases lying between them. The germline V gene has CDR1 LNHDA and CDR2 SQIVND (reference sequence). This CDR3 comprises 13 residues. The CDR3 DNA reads TGTGCCAGTAACCCACAGGGTGGAGGTGGCTACACCTTC. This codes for CASNPQGGGGYTF.

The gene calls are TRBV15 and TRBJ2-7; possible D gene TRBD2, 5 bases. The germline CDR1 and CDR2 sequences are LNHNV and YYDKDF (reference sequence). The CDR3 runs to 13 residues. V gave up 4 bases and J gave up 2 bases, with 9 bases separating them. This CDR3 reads CATSTRDTYEQYF. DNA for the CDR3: TGTGCCACCAGCACCCGGGATACCTACGAGCAGTACTTC.

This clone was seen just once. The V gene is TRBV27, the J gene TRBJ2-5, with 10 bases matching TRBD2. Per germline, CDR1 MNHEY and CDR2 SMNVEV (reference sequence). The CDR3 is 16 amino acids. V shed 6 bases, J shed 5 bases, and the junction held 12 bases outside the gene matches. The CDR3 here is CASSRGLAGAEETQYF. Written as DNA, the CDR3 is TGTGCCAGCAGCCGCGGGCTAGCGGGGGCCGAGGAGACCCAGTACTTC.

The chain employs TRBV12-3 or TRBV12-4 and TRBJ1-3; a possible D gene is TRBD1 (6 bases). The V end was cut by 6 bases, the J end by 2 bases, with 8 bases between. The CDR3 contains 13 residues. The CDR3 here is CASRQGAGNTIYF. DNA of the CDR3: TGTGCCAGCAGACAGGGAGCTGGAAACACCATATATTTT.

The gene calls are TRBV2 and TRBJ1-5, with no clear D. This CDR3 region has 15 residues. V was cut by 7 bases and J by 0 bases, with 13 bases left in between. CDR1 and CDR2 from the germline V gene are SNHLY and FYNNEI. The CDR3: CASKREGTSNQPQHF. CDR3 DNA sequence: TGTGCCAGCAAAAGGGAGGGTACTAGCAATCAGCCCCAGCATTTT.

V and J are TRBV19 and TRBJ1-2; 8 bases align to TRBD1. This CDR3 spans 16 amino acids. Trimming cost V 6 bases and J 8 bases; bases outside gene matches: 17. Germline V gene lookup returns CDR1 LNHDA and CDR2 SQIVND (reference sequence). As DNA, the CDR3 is TGTGCCAGTAGAATCCTCTGGGCCGGGACAGGCGACGGCTACACCTTC. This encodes CASRILWAGTGDGYTF.

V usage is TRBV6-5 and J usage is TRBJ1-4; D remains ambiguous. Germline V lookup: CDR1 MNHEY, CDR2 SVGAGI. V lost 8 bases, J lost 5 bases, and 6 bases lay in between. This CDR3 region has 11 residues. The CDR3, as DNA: TGTGCCAGCCGAGGAAATGAAAAACTGTTTTTT. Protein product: CASRGNEKLFF.

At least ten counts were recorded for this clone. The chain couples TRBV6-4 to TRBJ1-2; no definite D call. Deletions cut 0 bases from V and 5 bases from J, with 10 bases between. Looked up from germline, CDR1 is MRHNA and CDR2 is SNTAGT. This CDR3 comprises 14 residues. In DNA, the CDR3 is TGTGCCAGCAGTGACTCGACAAACCTTTATGGCTACACCTTC. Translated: CASSDSTNLYGYTF.

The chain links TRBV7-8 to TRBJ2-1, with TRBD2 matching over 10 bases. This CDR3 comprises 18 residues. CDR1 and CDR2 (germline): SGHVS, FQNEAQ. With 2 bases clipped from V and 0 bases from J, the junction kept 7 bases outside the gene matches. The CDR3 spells CASSLRTSGLFSYNEQFF. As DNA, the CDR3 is TGTGCCAGCAGCTTAAGGACTAGCGGACTCTTCTCCTACAATGAGCAGTTCTTC.

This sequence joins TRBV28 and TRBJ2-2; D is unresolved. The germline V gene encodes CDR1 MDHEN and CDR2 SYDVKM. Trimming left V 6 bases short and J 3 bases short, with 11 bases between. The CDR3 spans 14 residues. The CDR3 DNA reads TGTGCCAGCAGCCCCACAGTGTACACCGGGGAGCTGTTTTTT. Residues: CASSPTVYTGELFF.

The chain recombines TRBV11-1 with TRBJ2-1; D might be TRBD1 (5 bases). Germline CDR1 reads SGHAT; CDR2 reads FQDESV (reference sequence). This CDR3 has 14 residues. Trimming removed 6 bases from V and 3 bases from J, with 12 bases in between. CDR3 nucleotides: TGTGCCAGCAGTGGGGCAGGGAACTACAATGAGCAGTTCTTC. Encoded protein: CASSGAGNYNEQFF.

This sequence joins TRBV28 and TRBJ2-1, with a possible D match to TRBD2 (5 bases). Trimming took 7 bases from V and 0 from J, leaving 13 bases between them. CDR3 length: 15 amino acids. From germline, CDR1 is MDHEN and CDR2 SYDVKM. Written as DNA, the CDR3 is TGTGCCAGCAAAGTGAGTAGCGACTCCTACAATGAGCAGTTCTTC. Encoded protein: CASKVSSDSYNEQFF.

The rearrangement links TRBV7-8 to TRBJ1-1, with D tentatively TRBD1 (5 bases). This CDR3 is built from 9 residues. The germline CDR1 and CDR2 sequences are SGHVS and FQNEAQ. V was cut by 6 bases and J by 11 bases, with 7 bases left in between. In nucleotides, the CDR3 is TGTGCCAGCAGTCGACAGGCTTTCTTT. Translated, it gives CASSRQAFF.

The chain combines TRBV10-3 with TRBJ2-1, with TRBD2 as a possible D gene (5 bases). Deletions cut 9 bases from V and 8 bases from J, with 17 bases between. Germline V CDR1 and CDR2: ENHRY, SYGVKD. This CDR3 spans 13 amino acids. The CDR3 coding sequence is TGTGCCATGAAAGCGGATACCTCAGATGAGCAGTTCTTC. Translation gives CAMKADTSDEQFF.

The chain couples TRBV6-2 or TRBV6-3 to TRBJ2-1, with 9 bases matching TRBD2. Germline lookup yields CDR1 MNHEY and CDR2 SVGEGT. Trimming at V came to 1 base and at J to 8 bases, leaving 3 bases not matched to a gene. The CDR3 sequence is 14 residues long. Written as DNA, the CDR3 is TGTGCCAGCAGTTACTTACTAGCGGGCGATGAGCAGTTCTTC. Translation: CASSYLLAGDEQFF.

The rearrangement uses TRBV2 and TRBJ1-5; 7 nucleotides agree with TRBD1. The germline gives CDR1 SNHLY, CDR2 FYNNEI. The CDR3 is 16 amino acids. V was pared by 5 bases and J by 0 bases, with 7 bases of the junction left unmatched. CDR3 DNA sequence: TGTGCCAGCAGTAAAGACAGGGTAAATAGCAATCAGCCCCAGCATTTT. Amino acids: CASSKDRVNSNQPQHF. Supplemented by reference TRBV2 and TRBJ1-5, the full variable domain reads EPEVTQTPSHQVTQMGQEVILRCVPISNHLYFYWYRQILGQKVEFLVSFYNNEISEKSEIFDDQFSVERPDGSNFTLKIRSTKLEDSAMYFCASSKDRVNSNQPQHFGDGTRLSIL.

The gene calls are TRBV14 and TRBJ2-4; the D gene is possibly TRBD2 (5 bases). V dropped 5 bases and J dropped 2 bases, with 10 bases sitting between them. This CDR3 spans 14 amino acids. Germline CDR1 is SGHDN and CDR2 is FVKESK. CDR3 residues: CASSGLGPKNIQYF. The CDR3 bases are TGTGCCAGCAGCGGACTCGGCCCCAAAAACATTCAGTACTTC.

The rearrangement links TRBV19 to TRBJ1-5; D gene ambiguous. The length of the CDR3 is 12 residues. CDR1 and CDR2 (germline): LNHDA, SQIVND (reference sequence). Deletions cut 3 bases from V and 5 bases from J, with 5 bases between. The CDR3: CASSMQYQPQHF. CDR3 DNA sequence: TGTGCCAGTAGTATGCAGTATCAGCCCCAGCATTTT.

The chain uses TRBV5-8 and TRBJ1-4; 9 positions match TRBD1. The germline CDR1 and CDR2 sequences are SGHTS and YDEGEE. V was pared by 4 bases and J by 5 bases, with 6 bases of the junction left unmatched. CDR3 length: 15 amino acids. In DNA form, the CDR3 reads TGTGCCAGCAGCGCAGGGACAGGGCACAATGAAAAACTGTTTTTT. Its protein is CASSAGTGHNEKLFF.

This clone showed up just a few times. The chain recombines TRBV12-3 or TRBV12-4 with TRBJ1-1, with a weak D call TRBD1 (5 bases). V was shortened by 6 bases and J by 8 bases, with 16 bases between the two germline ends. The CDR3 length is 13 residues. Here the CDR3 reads CASRRDLDGEAFF. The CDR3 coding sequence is TGTGCCAGCAGGCGGGACCTAGACGGAGAAGCTTTCTTT.